Below, one TCR beta chain is given with its context. These data come from a study of OX40 agonist ivuxolimab in advanced cancers. Repertoires were generated with immunoSEQ multiplex PCR, while TCRdb's copy carries only in-frame clones and drops some. The data contain 45,000 or so clones, 89% of them singletons. The CDR3 runs to 16 residues. The germline gives CDR1 MGHRA, CDR2 YSYEKL. The ends were cut back, 0 bases at V and 5 bases at J, with 16 bases in the middle. The origin of this receptor is an adult with an advanced solid tumor such as melanoma, head and neck, liver or kidney cancer. The chain uses TRBV4-1 and TRBJ1-1, with D possibly matching TRBD1 (6 bases). The sequenced sample was CD4+ or CD8+ T cells sorted from blood, obtained in a trial of the OX40 agonist ivuxolimab. The CDR3 nucleotides read TGCGCCAGCAGCCAAGAGATAGCAGAGGGGGGTACTGAAGCTTTCTTT. It codes for CASSQEIAEGGTEAFF.